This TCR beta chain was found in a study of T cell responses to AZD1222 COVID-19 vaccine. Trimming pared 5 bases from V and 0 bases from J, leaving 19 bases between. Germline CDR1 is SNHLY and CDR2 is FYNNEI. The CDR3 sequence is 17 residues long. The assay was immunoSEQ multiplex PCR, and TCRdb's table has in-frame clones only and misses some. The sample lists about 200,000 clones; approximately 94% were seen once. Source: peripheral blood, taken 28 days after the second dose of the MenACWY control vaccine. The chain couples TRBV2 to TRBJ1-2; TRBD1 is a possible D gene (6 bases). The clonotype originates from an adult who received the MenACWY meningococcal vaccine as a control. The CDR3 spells CASSPNPMGHANYGYTF. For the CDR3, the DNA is TGTGCCAGCAGTCCAAACCCAATGGGACATGCTAACTATGGCTACACCTTC.